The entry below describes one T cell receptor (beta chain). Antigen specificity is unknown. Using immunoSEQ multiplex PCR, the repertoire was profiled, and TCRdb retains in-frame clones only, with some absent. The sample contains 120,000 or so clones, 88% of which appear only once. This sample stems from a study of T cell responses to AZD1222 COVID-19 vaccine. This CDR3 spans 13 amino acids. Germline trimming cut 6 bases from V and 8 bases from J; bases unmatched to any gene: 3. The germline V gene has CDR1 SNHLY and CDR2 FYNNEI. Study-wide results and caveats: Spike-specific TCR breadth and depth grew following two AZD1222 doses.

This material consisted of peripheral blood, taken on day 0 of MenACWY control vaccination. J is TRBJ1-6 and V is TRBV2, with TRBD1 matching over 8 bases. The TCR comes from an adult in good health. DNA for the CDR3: TGTGCCAGCAGGGACAGGGAGGATTCACCCCTCCACTTT. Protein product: CASRDREDSPLHF.